The entry that follows covers one TCR beta chain sequence. These data belong to a study of blood T cell repertoires in COVID-19. Overall study context: The cDNA or gDNA used as material had been derived from T cells, B-cell-depleted T cells, or PBMCs.

V gave up 0 bases and J gave up 0 bases, with 9 bases separating them. This CDR3 has 15 residues. Germline V gene sequence: CDR1 SGHRS, CDR2 YFSETQ. In the authors' methods: Estimated nucleated cell counts came from reference gene primer amplification. Sequencing was performed with immunoSEQ multiplex PCR; in TCRdb, only in-frame clones are kept and a portion is missing. For V, J and clone size, that table is used; D and trimming come from the DNA. The sample has some 15,000 clones; more than 65% are singletons. This TCR was recovered from a woman in her sixties or seventies with active COVID-19. Sequencing used peripheral blood. The rearrangement joins TRBV5-1 to TRBJ1-1; D unresolved. In DNA, the CDR3 is TGCGCCAGCAGCTTGGATCCTGCGGTGAACACTGAAGCTTTCTTT. Protein: CASSLDPAVNTEAFF.